The clone carrying this T cell receptor beta chain was picked up many times. Specified time point: healthy volunteer bleed at 6 weeks. Extraction of total RNA was performed on unfractionated whole blood. These data originate in a study of human T cells and chemical hapten exposure. Looked up from germline, CDR1 is MNHEY and CDR2 is SVGAGI. The V and J ends lost 5 bases and 3 bases, in that order; junction bases with no gene match: 6. The CDR3 runs 15 residues. MiXCR was run by TCRdb on the RACE reads, yielding one entry per CDR3 protein. The profile covers about 77,000 distinct CDR3 sequences, with around 9.4% appearing a single time and about 1.7% taken by the ten largest.

The sequenced sample consisted of whole blood. V is TRBV6-5 and J is TRBJ2-7, with TRBD1 matching 11 bases. This receptor was taken from a female donor in good health. Some clones in this sample may be carry-over from other donors' samples. CDR3 region: CASSAGTGGSYEQYF. The CDR3 region has the DNA TGTGCCAGCAGTGCCGGGACAGGGGGTAGCTACGAGCAGTACTTC.